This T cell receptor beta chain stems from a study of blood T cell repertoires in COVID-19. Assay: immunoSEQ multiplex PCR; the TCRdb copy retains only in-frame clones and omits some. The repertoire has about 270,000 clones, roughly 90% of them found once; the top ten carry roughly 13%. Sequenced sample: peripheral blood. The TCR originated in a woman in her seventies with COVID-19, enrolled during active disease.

CDR3 DNA: TGTGCCAGTAGTGTATGGCGTGACTTAGCCAAAAACATTCAGTACTTC. It yields the protein CASSVWRDLAKNIQYF. The V and J genes are TRBV19 and TRBJ2-4; no firm D call. CDR1 and CDR2 (germline): LNHDA, SQIVND (reference sequence). CDR3 length: 16 amino acids. The V end lost 5 bases, the J end lost 0 bases, and 14 bases lay between the germline ends.